This paragraph covers one T cell receptor beta chain sequence. The data belong to a study of blood T cell repertoires in COVID-19. Study in general: Some COVID-19 samples were acute and others convalescent; all came from the United States, Italy and Spain. PBMCs, B-cell-depleted T cells, or T cells provided the cDNA or gDNA that made up the material.

The Seattle patients, enrolled during active infection, were followed longitudinally. The V gene's germline CDR1 is MNHEY and CDR2 SVGEGT. The V segment lost 2 bases and the J segment 5 bases; nucleotides outside the gene matches: 11. This CDR3 contains 17 residues. The assay was immunoSEQ multiplex PCR, and TCRdb's table has in-frame clones only and misses some. In the table there are 200,000 to 250,000 clones, 75% to 90% of which are singletons. The specimen sequenced was peripheral blood. This sequence was found in a woman older than 75 with COVID-19, enrolled during active disease. The J gene is TRBJ2-2, the V gene TRBV6-2 or TRBV6-3; TRBD2 agrees at 7 bases. The DNA for the CDR3 is TGTGCCAGCAGTTACGGGCTAGCGGAGGACCTAACCGGGGAGCTGTTTTTT. Residues: CASSYGLAEDLTGELFF.